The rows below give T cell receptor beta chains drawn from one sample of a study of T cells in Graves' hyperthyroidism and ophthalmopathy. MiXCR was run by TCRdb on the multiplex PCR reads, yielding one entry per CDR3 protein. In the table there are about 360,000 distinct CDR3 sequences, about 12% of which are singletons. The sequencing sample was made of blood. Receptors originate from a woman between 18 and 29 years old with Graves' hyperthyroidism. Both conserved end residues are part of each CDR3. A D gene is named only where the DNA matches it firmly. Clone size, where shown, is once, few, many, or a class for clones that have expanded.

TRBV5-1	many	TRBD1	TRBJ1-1	CASSPGIQGGTEAFF	TGCGCCAGCAGCCCTGGGATACAGGGGGGCACTGAAGCTTTCTTT
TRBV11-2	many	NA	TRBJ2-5	CASSPTPARAKTQYF	TGTGCCAGCAGTCCTACGCCAGCCAGGGCAAAGACCCAGTACTTC
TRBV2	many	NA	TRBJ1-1	CASSETVGDTEAFF	TGTGCCAGCAGTGAAACGGTTGGGGACACTGAAGCTTTCTTT
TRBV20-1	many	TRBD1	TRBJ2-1	CSARDREIVGEQFF	TGCAGTGCTAGGGACAGGGAAATTGTGGGTGAGCAGTTCTTC
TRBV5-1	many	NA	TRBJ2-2	CASSLAERASRELFF	TGCGCCAGCAGCTTGGCCGAGAGGGCTTCTCGGGAGCTGTTTTTT
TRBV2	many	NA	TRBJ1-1	CASSEALGADTEAFF	TGTGCCAGCAGTGAAGCGCTGGGCGCGGACACTGAAGCTTTCTTT
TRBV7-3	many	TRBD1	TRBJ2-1	CASSSVPGQGTASEQFF	TGTGCCAGCAGCTCCGTACCGGGACAGGGGACTGCGAGTGAGCAGTTCTTC
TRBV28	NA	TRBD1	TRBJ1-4	CASSFVGQGENEKLFF	TGTGCCAGCAGTTTTGTGGGACAGGGCGAGAATGAAAAACTGTTTTTT
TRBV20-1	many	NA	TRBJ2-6	CSARASRGDGANVLTF	TGCAGTGCTAGAGCATCGAGGGGTGACGGGGCCAACGTCCTGACTTTC
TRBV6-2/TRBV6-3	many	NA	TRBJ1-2	CASSPPYGARDYGYTF	TGTGCCAGCAGCCCCCCTTACGGCGCCAGGGACTATGGCTACACCTTC
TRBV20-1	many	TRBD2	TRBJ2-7	CSATGLAGLYEQYF	TGCAGTGCTACAGGACTAGCGGGCCTCTACGAGCAGTACTTC
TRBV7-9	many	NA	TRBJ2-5	CASSLGLRQETQYF	TGTGCCAGCAGCCTGGGACTGAGGCAAGAGACCCAGTACTTC
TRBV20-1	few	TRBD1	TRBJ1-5	CSAMDRYSNQPQHF	TGCAGTGCTATGGACAGGTATAGCAATCAGCCCCAGCATTTT
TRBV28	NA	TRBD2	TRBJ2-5	CASSVSGSLGETQYF	TGTGCCAGCAGCGTTAGCGGGTCACTGGGAGAGACCCAGTACTTC
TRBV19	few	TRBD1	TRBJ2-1	CASSIGQGNYNEQFF	TGTGCCAGTAGTATCGGACAGGGAAACTACAATGAGCAGTTCTTC